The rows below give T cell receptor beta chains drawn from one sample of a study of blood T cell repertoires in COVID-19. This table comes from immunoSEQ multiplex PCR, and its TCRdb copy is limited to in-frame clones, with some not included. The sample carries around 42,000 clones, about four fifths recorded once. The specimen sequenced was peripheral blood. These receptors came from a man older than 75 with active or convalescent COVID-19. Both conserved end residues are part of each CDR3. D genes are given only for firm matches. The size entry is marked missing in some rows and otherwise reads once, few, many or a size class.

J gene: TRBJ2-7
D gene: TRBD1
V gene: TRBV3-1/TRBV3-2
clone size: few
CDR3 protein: CASSQVGQGNVYEQYF
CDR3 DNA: TGTGCCAGCAGCCAAGTCGGACAGGGGAATGTTTACGAGCAGTACTTC

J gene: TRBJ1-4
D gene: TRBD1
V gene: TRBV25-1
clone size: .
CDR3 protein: CASSAGQGATNEKLFF
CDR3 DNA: TGTGCCAGCAGTGCGGGACAGGGGGCGACTAATGAAAAACTGTTTTTT

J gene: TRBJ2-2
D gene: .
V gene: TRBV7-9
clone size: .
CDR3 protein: CASSPSGELFF
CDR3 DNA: TGTGCCAGCAGCCCCTCGGGGGAGCTGTTTTTT

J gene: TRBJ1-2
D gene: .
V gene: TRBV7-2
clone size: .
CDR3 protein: CASSLVVGQHYGYTF
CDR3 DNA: TGTGCCAGCAGCTTAGTCGTAGGACAGCACTATGGCTACACCTTC

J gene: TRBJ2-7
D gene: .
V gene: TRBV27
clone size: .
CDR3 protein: CASSLGGYEQYF
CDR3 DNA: TGTGCCAGCAGTTTGGGAGGCTACGAGCAGTACTTC

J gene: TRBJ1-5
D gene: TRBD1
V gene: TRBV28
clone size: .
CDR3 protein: CASTGTGYQPQHF
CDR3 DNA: TGTGCCAGCACCGGGACAGGCTATCAGCCCCAGCATTTT

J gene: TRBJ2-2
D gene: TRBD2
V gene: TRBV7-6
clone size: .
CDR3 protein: CASSPVVRTRNTGELFF
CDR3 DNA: TGTGCCAGCAGCCCCGTGGTCAGGACTAGGAACACCGGGGAGCTGTTTTTT

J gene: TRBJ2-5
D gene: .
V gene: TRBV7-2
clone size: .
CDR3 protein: CASSAPGDQFQETQYF
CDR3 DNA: TGTGCCAGCAGCGCGCCAGGGGACCAATTCCAAGAGACCCAGTACTTC

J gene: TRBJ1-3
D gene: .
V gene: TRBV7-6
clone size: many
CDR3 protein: CASSSRQAYSGNTIYF
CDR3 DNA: TGTGCCAGCAGCTCCCGACAAGCTTACTCTGGAAACACCATATATTTT

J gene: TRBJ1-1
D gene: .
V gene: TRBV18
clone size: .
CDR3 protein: CASSPSGNTEAFF
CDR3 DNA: TGTGCCAGCTCACCCAGCGGGAACACTGAAGCTTTCTTT

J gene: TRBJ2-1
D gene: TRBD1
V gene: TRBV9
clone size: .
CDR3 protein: CASSLQGLPYNEQFF
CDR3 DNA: TGTGCCAGCAGCCTACAGGGGTTGCCCTACAATGAGCAGTTCTTC

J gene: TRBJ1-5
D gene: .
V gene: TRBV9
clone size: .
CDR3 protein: CASSVSSNNQPQHF
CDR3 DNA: TGTGCCAGCAGCGTTAGTTCCAACAATCAGCCCCAGCATTTT

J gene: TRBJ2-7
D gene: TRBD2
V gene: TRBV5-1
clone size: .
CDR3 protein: CASSSLAGGIYEQYF
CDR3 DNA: TGCGCCAGCAGCTCCCTAGCGGGAGGAATCTACGAGCAGTACTTC

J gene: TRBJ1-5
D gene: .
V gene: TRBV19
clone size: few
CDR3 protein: CASSIDLSGFNQPQHF
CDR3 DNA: TGTGCCAGTAGTATAGATCTATCGGGTTTTAATCAGCCCCAGCATTTT

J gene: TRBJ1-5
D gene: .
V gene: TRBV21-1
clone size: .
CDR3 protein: CASDKRGYQPQHF
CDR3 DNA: TGTGCCAGTGATAAGCGGGGGTATCAGCCCCAGCATTTT

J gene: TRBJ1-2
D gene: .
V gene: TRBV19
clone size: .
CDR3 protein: CASSTQLKGTHSYGYTF
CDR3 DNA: TGTGCCAGTAGTACGCAACTCAAAGGGACACACTCCTATGGCTACACCTTC

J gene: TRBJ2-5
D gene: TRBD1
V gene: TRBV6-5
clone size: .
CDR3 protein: CASSSGTGRLQETQYF
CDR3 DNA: TGTGCCAGCAGTTCCGGGACAGGGCGTCTCCAAGAGACCCAGTACTTC

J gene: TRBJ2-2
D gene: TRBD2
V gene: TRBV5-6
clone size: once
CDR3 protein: CASSLLAANTGELFF
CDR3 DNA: TGTGCCAGCAGCTTGCTAGCGGCGAACACCGGGGAGCTGTTTTTT

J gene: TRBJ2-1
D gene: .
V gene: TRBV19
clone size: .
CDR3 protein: CASSINQNEQFF
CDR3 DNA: TGTGCCAGTAGTATAAACCAGAATGAGCAGTTCTTC

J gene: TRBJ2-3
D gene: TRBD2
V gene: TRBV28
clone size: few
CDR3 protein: CASSLSASGADTQYF
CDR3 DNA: TGTGCCAGCAGTTTATCGGCTAGCGGGGCAGATACGCAGTATTTT

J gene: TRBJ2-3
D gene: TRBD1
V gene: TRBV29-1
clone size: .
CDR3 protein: CSVPRDRVAGAADTQYF
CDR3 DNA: TGCAGCGTGCCCCGGGACAGGGTGGCGGGAGCAGCAGATACGCAGTATTTT

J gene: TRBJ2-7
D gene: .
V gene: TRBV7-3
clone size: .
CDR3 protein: CASSLNAGAEQYF
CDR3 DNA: TGTGCCAGCAGCTTAAACGCGGGGGCCGAGCAGTACTTC

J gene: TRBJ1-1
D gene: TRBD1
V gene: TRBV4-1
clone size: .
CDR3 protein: CASSQGQGAAGNTEAFF
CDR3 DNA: TGCGCCAGCAGCCAAGGGCAGGGGGCGGCCGGGAACACTGAAGCTTTCTTT

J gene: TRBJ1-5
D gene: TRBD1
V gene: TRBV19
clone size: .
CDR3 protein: CASSLIRDRAQPQHF
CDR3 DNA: TGTGCCAGTAGTCTTATCCGGGACAGGGCTCAGCCCCAGCATTTT

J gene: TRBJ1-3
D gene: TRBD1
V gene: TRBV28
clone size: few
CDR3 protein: CASSPGTGASGNTIYF
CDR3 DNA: TGTGCCAGCAGCCCCGGGACAGGGGCCTCTGGAAACACCATATATTTT

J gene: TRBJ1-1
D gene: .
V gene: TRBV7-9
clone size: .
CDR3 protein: CASRRGMNTEAFF
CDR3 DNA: TGTGCCAGCAGGCGGGGGATGAACACTGAAGCTTTCTTT

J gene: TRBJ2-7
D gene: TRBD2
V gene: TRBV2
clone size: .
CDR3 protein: CASSGIPGLAGGSSYEQYF
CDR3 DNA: TGTGCCAGCAGTGGGATCCCGGGACTAGCGGGGGGTAGCTCCTACGAGCAGTACTTC

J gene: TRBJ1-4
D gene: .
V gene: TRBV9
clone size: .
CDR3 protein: CASSLQVGNEKLFF
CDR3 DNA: TGTGCCAGCAGCCTACAGGTCGGTAATGAAAAACTGTTTTTT

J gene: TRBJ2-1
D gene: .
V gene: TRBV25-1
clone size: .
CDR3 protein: CASSAWTGGGNEQFF
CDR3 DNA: TGTGCCAGCAGTGCCTGGACAGGAGGGGGTAATGAGCAGTTCTTC

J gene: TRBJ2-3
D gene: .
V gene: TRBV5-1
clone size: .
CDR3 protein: CASSLGQGGFEDTQYF
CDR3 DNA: TGCGCCAGCAGCTTGGGGCAGGGGGGATTCGAAGATACGCAGTATTTT

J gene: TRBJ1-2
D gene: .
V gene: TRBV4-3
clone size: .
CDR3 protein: CASSQGSAGLYGYTF
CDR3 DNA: TGCGCCAGCAGCCAAGGGTCTGCGGGGCTTTATGGCTACACCTTC

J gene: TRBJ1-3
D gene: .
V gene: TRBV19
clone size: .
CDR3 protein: CASSMGSSGNTIYF
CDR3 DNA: TGTGCCAGTAGTATGGGCAGCTCTGGAAACACCATATATTTT

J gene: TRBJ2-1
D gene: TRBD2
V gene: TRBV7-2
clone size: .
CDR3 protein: CASSRWRGGSDEQFF
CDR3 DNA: TGTGCCAGCAGCCGGTGGCGGGGGGGCAGCGATGAGCAGTTCTTC

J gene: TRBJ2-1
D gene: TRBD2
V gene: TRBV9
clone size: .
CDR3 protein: CASSVVLGGNEQFF
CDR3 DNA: TGTGCCAGCAGCGTAGTTTTGGGAGGGAATGAGCAGTTCTTC

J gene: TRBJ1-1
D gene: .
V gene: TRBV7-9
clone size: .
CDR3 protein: CASSLTAEPYTEAFF
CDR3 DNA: TGTGCCAGCAGCTTAACAGCCGAGCCGTACACTGAAGCTTTCTTT

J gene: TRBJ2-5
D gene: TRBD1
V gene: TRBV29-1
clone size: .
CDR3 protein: CSVRGQGVTETQYF
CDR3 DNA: TGCAGCGTGCGTGGACAGGGGGTGACGGAGACCCAGTACTTC

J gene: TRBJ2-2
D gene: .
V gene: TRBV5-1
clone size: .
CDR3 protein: CASSSPGGNANTGELFF
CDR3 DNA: TGCGCCAGCAGCAGTCCCGGCGGAAACGCGAACACCGGGGAGCTGTTTTTT

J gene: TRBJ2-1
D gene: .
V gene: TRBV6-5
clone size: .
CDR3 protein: CASTSSGYPHNEQFF
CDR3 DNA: TGTGCCAGCACAAGTTCGGGGTATCCGCACAATGAGCAGTTCTTC

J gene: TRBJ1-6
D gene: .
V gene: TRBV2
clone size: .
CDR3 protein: CASSDPPNSPLHF
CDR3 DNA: TGTGCCAGCAGTGACCCTCCTAATTCACCCCTCCACTTT

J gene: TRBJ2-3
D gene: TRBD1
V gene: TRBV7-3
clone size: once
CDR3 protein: CASSLDGRGRTDTQYF
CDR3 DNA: TGTGCCAGCAGCTTAGATGGCAGGGGGCGAACAGATACGCAGTATTTT

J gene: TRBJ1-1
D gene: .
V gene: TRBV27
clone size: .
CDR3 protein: CASSSGRAAEAFF
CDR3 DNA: TGTGCCAGCAGTTCCGGGAGGGCGGCTGAAGCTTTCTTT

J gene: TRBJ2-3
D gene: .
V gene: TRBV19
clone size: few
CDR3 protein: CASSRSPRASTDTQYF
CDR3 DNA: TGTGCCAGTAGTCGTAGCCCGAGGGCTAGCACAGATACGCAGTATTTT

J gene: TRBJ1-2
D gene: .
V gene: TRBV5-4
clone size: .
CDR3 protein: CASSDFRNLEGYTF
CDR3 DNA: TGTGCCAGCAGCGATTTTCGGAATCTGGAGGGCTACACCTTC

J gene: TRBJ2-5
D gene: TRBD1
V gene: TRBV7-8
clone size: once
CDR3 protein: CASSFEGQTQETQYF
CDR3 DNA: TGTGCCAGCAGCTTTGAGGGACAGACTCAAGAGACCCAGTACTTC

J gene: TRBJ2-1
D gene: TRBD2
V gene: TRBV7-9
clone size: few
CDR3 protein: CASTLAGAPSSYNEQFF
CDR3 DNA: TGTGCCAGCACCCTAGCGGGGGCCCCGAGCTCCTACAATGAGCAGTTCTTC

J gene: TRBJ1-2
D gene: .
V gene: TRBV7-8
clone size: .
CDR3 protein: CASSLIANYGYTF
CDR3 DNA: TGTGCCAGCAGCCTCATAGCTAACTATGGCTACACCTTC

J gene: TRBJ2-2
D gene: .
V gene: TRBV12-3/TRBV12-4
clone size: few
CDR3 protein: CASKRGSGELFF
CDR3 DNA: TGTGCCAGCAAGAGAGGTTCCGGGGAGCTGTTTTTT

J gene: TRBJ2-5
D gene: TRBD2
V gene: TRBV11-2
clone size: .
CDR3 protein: CASSPSSGRAGTQYF
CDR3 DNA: TGTGCCAGCAGCCCTTCTAGCGGGAGGGCCGGGACCCAGTACTTC

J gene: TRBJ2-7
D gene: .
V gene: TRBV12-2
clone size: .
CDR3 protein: CASREPGLAGEGPYEQYF
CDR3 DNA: TGTGCAAGTCGGGAACCGGGACTAGCGGGAGAAGGTCCCTACGAGCAGTACTTC

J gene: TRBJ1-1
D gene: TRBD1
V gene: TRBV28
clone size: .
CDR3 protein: CASRYTGGGNTEAFF
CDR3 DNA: TGTGCCAGCAGGTACACAGGGGGCGGGAACACTGAAGCTTTCTTT

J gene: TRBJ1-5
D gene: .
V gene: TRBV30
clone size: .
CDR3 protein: CAWSELTSNQPQHF
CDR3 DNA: TGTGCCTGGAGTGAGCTTACCAGCAATCAGCCCCAGCATTTT

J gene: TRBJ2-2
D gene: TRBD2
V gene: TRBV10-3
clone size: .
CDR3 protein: CAINAGAGELFF
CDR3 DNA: TGTGCCATCAACGCGGGGGCCGGGGAGCTGTTTTTT

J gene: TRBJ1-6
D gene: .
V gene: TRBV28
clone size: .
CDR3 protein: CASSPEGSSYNSPLHF
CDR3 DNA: TGTGCCAGCAGTCCCGAGGGAAGCTCCTATAATTCACCCCTCCACTTT

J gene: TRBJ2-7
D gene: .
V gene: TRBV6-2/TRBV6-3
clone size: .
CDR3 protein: CASSPTLREQYF
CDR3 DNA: TGTGCCAGCAGCCCGACACTTCGGGAGCAGTACTTC

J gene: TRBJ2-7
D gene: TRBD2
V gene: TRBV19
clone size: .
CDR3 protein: CASSPLAGTYEQYF
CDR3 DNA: TGTGCCAGTAGTCCACTAGCGGGCACCTACGAGCAGTACTTC